This T cell receptor (beta chain) was observed in a study of cytomegalovirus exposure and HLA in healthy donors. V lost 1 base and J 7 bases, leaving 9 bases between the germline ends. The CDR3 is 13 amino acids. The germline V gene has CDR1 SGHRS and CDR2 YFSETQ. Study results and caveats: Associated with cytomegalovirus, according to the listing, were some 180 TCR beta chains. The CMV antigen specificity of a few CMV-associated chains was confirmed through in vitro analysis.

Of note for this clone: The antigen is not known.

In nominal health when sampled, donors likely had unrecorded immune exposures nonetheless. The PCR employed 60 Vbeta primers together with 13 Jbeta primers. Measured with immunoSEQ multiplex PCR; TCRdb has only the in-frame clones, and not every one. The table records about 120,000 clones, roughly 69% of them present only once. This TCR was recovered from a woman aged 35 to 49 in good health and CMV-seropositive. The V gene is TRBV5-1, the J gene TRBJ2-1; D is perhaps TRBD1 (5 bases). The sequenced sample was PBMCs. CDR3 sequence: CASSLTGTNEQFF. The CDR3 region has the DNA TGCGCCAGCAGCTTGACAGGCACAAATGAGCAGTTCTTC.